The 24 T cell receptor beta chains below all came from one sample that was sequenced in a study of blood T cell repertoires in COVID-19. Sequenced by immunoSEQ multiplex PCR; TCRdb stores in-frame clones only, minus some. Altogether about 50,000 clones are present, approximately 91% being singletons, with the ten largest covering about 25%. The specimen was peripheral blood. The receptor source for this set is a human donor in a cohort sampled during active COVID-19.

The chain employs TRBV19 and TRBJ2-7; TRBD1 matches at 7 bases. Germline CDR1 is LNHDA and CDR2 is SQIVND (reference sequence). Trimming at V came to 5 bases and at J to 9 bases, leaving 13 bases not matched to a gene. The CDR3 loop spans 14 amino acids. CDR3 nucleotides: TGTGCCAGTAGTGCCTCCCCTGGACCAGGGGGGCAGTACTTC. This encodes CASSASPGPGGQYF.

The chain uses TRBV27 and TRBJ2-1, with unresolved D. This CDR3 comprises 15 residues. V gave up 3 bases and J gave up 5 bases, with 14 bases separating them. CDR1 is MNHEY, CDR2 SMNVEV, per germline (reference sequence). The CDR3 nucleotides are TGTGCCAGCAGTTTGCGCAGGCCCCCTCACAATGAGCAGTTCTTC. This gives the protein CASSLRRPPHNEQFF.

This chain joins TRBV30 and TRBJ1-2; D may be TRBD1 (6 bases). The CDR3 has 16 amino acids. The V gene lost 1 base and the J gene lost 4 bases, with 19 bases spanning the gap. Germline V gene sequence: CDR1 GTSNPN, CDR2 SVGIG (reference sequence). CDR3 bases: TGTGCCTGGAGTGCTGGGACACCCCGATCCACCTATGGCTACACCTTC. Translating gives CAWSAGTPRSTYGYTF.

The chain couples TRBV4-1 to TRBJ2-3; 7 bases match TRBD1. Looked up from germline, CDR1 is MGHRA and CDR2 is YSYEKL. V dropped 1 base and J dropped 6; count of bases not matched to a gene: 4. The CDR3 sequence is 14 residues long. CDR3 in amino acids: CASSQGDSRDTQYF. For the CDR3, the DNA is TGCGCCAGCAGCCAAGGGGACAGCCGGGATACGCAGTATTTT.

V and J are TRBV7-9 and TRBJ2-7; tentative D call: TRBD1 (7 bases). Germline V gives CDR1 SEHNR, CDR2 FQNEAQ (reference sequence). The ends were cut back, 4 bases at V and 5 bases at J, with 18 bases in the middle. The CDR3 is 15 residues long. This CDR3 reads CASSSNGGGGDEQYF. The CDR3 DNA follows: TGTGCCAGCAGCTCAAATGGAGGGGGCGGCGACGAGCAGTACTTC.

This chain connects TRBV30 to TRBJ1-3; the D is unclear. CDR3 length: 12 residues. Germline loops: CDR1 GTSNPN, CDR2 SVGIG (reference sequence). Trimming cost V 0 bases and J 6 bases, with 6 bases left between them. CDR3 in amino acids: CAWSVRENTIYF. Written as DNA, the CDR3 is TGTGCCTGGAGTGTGAGGGAAAACACCATATATTTT.

The chain has TRBV4-3 and TRBJ1-2; no clear D gene. Per germline, CDR1 LGHNA and CDR2 YSLEER. This CDR3 is 15 amino acids long. The ends were cut back, 0 bases at V and 6 bases at J, with 14 bases in the middle. CDR3 loop: CASSQDIARSDGYTF. For the CDR3, the DNA is TGCGCCAGCAGCCAAGATATTGCCCGAAGCGATGGCTACACCTTC.

The chain couples TRBV12-1 to TRBJ2-3; the D call of TRBD2 is as the table states it, not checked on the DNA. TRBV12-1 is a pseudogene segment. The CDR3 extends over 12 amino acids. The CDR3 nucleotides are TGTGCCAGCACCCTGCCAGCGGATACGCAGTATTTT. Residues: CASTLPADTQYF.

This clone was observed a single time. The rearrangement uses TRBV27 and TRBJ2-7, with D uncertain. The CDR3 loop spans 13 amino acids. Per germline, CDR1 MNHEY and CDR2 SMNVEV (reference sequence). Trimming took 6 bases from V and 0 from J, leaving 9 bases between them. Written as DNA, the CDR3 is TGTGCCAGCAGAGGTAGCAGCTCCTACGAGCAGTACGTC. Protein product: CASRGSSSYEQYV.

The chain's CDR3 is CSAEVYNEQFF. CDR3 bases: TGCAGTGCGGAGGTATACAATGAGCAGTTCTTC. The chain joins TRBV20-1 to TRBJ2-1; possible D gene TRBD2, 5 bases. Germline V lookup: CDR1 DFQATT, CDR2 SNEGSKA (reference sequence). The CDR3 totals 11 residues. The V end was cut by 6 bases, the J end by 4 bases, with 7 bases between.

This rearrangement joins TRBV24-1 to TRBJ2-1; possible D gene TRBD1, 5 bases. CDR1 is KGHDR and CDR2 is SFDVKD in the germline V gene. Deletions cut 2 bases from V and 7 bases from J, with 20 bases between. The CDR3 consists of 17 residues. The chain's CDR3 is CATSDSTGQGSTNEQFF. The CDR3 DNA follows: TGTGCCACCAGTGATTCAACCGGGCAGGGAAGTACGAATGAGCAGTTCTTC.

V and J are TRBV30 and TRBJ2-7; 10 nucleotides align to TRBD1. CDR1 and CDR2 (germline): GTSNPN, SVGIG (reference sequence). The CDR3 consists of 13 residues. The V segment lost 2 bases and the J segment 6 bases; nucleotides outside the gene matches: 4. The CDR3 sequence: CAWSRQGAGEQYV. CDR3 coding DNA: TGTGCCTGGAGTCGACAGGGGGCGGGCGAGCAGTACGTC.

This chain uses TRBV10-3 with TRBJ1-1; D is unclear. The CDR3 runs 14 residues. V was trimmed by 7 bases and J by 3 bases, leaving 15 bases between them. Germline V CDR1 and CDR2: ENHRY, SYGVKD. In nucleotides, the CDR3 is TGTGCCATCACCGCGCGGGAAACCGACACTGAAGCTTTCTTT. It specifies CAITARETDTEAFF.

The chain uses TRBV10-1 and TRBJ2-5; TRBD2 matches at 8 bases. Germline loops: CDR1 WNHNN, CDR2 SYGVQD (reference sequence). J gave up 3 bases and V 4 bases, and 10 bases lay outside the gene matches. This CDR3 comprises 16 residues. CDR3 residues: CASSGGRGGLEETQYF. For the CDR3, the DNA is TGCGCCAGCAGTGGGGGACGGGGGGGCTTGGAAGAGACCCAGTACTTC.

The chain links TRBV19 to TRBJ1-4; possibly TRBD1 for D (6 bases). V was shortened by 5 bases and J by 5 bases, with 12 bases between the two germline ends. The CDR3 runs 14 residues. Germline V gene sequence: CDR1 LNHDA, CDR2 SQIVND (reference sequence). DNA for the CDR3: TGTGCCAGTAGTCTCCGAGGGGGAAATGAAAAACTGTTTTTT. Translating it yields CASSLRGGNEKLFF.

The rearrangement uses TRBV3-1 (or the pseudogene TRBV3-2) and TRBJ1-1; maybe TRBD1 (6 bases). Deletions cut 4 bases from V and 7 bases from J, with 13 bases between. This CDR3 has 13 amino acids. Germline V gene data show CDR1 as LGHDT and CDR2 as YNNKEL (reference sequence). CDR3 amino acids: CASSLPDRLEAFF. The CDR3 DNA reads as TGTGCCAGCAGCCTCCCGGACAGACTTGAAGCTTTCTTT.

The V gene is TRBV5-1, the J gene TRBJ2-3, with TRBD2 matching 9 bases. The CDR3 spans 17 residues. CDR1 is SGHRS and CDR2 is YFSETQ in the germline V gene. Trimming removed 1 base from V and 5 bases from J; junction bases left unmatched: 11. CDR3 region: CASSLYGRAGGLDTQYF. CDR3 DNA: TGCGCCAGCAGCTTGTACGGGCGGGCGGGGGGGTTAGATACGCAGTATTTT.

J is TRBJ2-3 and V is TRBV6-6; 8 nucleotides line up with TRBD2. The germline V gene has CDR1 MNHNY and CDR2 SVGAGI (reference sequence). The CDR3 covers 13 residues. The trim removed 9 bases at V and 2 bases at J, leaving 4 bases unmatched. The CDR3 DNA is TGTGCCAGTTCGGGAGGGGCCACAGATACGCAGTATTTT. Protein sequence: CASSGGATDTQYF.

The chain uses TRBV6-1 and TRBJ1-1; 7 bases are shared with TRBD1. Germline CDR1 is MNHNS and CDR2 is SASEGT. Germline trimming cut 4 bases from V and 1 base from J; bases unmatched to any gene: 12. This CDR3 is built from 17 residues. Here the CDR3 reads CASSVEGTDYSNTEAFF. Written as DNA, the CDR3 is TGTGCCAGCAGTGTAGAAGGGACAGACTACTCGAACACTGAAGCTTTCTTT.

The V and J genes are TRBV4-1 and TRBJ2-3, with 8 bases matching TRBD2. Unmatched junction bases numbered 13, after V lost 4 bases and J lost 4 bases. The CDR3 length is 17 residues. Germline V CDR1 and CDR2: MGHRA, YSYEKL. CDR3 sequence: CASSLNGGANRADTQYF. The CDR3 bases are TGCGCCAGCAGCCTTAACGGGGGGGCCAACCGCGCAGATACGCAGTATTTT.

The chain couples TRBV9 to TRBJ2-3; possibly TRBD2 for D (5 bases). With 3 bases removed from V and 6 bases from J, the gap between germline ends came to 17 bases. This CDR3 is built from 15 residues. Germline V gene sequence: CDR1 SGDLS, CDR2 YYNGEE. This chain's CDR3 is CASSGPKMRADTQYF. CDR3 bases: TGTGCCAGCAGCGGTCCGAAAATGCGGGCCGATACGCAGTATTTT.

The chain joins TRBV5-1 to TRBJ2-2; perhaps TRBD1 as D (5 bases). CDR1 is SGHRS, CDR2 YFSETQ, per germline. CDR3 length: 13 residues. The CDR3 DNA sequence: TGCGGCCCAGGGCAGGGCAACTTCGCGGAGCTGTTTTTT. Its protein is CGPGQGNFAELFF.

The gene calls are TRBV24-1 and TRBJ2-3; 8 nucleotides match TRBD2. Unmatched junction bases numbered 15, after V lost 11 bases and J lost 9 bases. CDR3 length: 14 amino acids. Germline assignment: CDR1 KGHDR and CDR2 SFDVKD. Here the CDR3 reads CASSGLGAQETQYF. As DNA, the CDR3 is TGTGCCAGCTCGGGACTAGGGGCCCAAGAGACGCAGTATTTT.

The count of this clone is one. At one of its ends the junction is not consistent with the germline gene, which may arise from a read error. V is TRBV5-1 and J is TRBJ2-3; D possibly corresponds to TRBD2 (6 bases). Germline values: CDR1 SGHRS, CDR2 YFSETQ. There are 15 residues in the CDR3. Written as DNA, the CDR3 is TGCGCCAGCACCTTGGGACTGACGATTTCAGATACGCAGTATTTT. It codes for CASTLGLTISDTQYF.